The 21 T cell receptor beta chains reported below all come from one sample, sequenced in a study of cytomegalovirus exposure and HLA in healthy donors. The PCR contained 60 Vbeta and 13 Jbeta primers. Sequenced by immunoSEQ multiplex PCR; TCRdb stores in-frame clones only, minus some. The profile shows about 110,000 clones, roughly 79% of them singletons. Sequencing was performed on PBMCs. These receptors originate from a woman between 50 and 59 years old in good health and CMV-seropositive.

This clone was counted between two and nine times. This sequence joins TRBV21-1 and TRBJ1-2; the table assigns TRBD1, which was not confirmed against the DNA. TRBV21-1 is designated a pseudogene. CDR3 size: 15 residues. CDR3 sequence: CASRPKRGQGYGYTF. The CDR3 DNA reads TGTGCCAGCAGACCAAAACGAGGACAGGGATATGGCTACACCTTC.

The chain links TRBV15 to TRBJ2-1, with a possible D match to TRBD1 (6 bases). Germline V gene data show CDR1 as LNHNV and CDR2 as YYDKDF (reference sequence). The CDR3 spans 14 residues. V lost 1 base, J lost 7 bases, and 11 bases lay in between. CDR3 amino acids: CATSRGEGGNEQFF. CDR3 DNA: TGTGCCACCAGCAGAGGAGAAGGGGGTAATGAGCAGTTCTTC.

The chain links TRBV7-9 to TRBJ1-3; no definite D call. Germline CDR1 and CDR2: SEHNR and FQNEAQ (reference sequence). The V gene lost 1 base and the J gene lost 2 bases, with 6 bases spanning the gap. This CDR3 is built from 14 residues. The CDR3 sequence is CASSLESPGNTIYF. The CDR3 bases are TGTGCCAGCAGCTTAGAAAGCCCTGGAAACACCATATATTTT.

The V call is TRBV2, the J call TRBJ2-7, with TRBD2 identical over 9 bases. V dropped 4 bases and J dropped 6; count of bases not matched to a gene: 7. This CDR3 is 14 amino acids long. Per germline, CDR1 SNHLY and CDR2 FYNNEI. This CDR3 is CASSGQAGGSEQYF. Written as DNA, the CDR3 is TGTGCCAGCAGTGGCCAAGCGGGGGGATCCGAGCAGTACTTC.

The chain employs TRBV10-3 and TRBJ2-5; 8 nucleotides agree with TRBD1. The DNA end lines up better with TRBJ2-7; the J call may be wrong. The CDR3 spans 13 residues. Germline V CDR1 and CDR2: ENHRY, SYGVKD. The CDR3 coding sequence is TGTGCCATCACGACAGGGGAGTCGGACGAGCAGTACTTC. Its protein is CAITTGESDEQYF.

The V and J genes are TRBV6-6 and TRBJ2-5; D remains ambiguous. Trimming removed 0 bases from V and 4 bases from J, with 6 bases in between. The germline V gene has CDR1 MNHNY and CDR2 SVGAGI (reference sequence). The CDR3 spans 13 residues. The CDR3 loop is CASSYSGGETQYF. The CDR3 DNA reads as TGTGCCAGCAGTTACTCAGGCGGAGAGACCCAGTACTTC.

CDR3 loop: CASSSHSGEGTQYF. CDR3 nucleotides: TGTGCCAGCAGCTCCCATAGCGGGGAGGGGACCCAGTACTTC. The chain combines TRBV7-2 with TRBJ2-5; 8 bases agree with TRBD2. CDR1 and CDR2 (germline): SGHTA, FQGNSA. The CDR3 length is 14 residues. Unmatched junction bases numbered 8, after V lost 4 bases and J lost 7 bases. Supplemented by reference TRBV7-2 and TRBJ2-5, the full variable domain reads GAGVSQSPSNKVTEKGKDVELRCDPISGHTALYWYRQSLGQGLEFLIYFQGNSAPDKSGLPSDRFSAERTGGSVSTLTIQRTQQEDSAVYLCASSSHSGEGTQYFGPGTRLLVL.

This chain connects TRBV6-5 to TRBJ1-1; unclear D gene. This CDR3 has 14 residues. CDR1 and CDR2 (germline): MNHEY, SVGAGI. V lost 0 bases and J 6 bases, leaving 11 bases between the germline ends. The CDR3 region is CASSYSIGGPEAFF. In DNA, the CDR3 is TGTGCCAGCAGTTACTCCATAGGCGGCCCTGAAGCTTTCTTT.

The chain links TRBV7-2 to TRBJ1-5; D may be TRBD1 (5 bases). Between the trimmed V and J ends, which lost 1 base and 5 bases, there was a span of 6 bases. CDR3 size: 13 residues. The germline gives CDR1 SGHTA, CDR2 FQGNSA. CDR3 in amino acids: CASSLEGDQPQHF. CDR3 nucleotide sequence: TGTGCCAGCAGCTTAGAAGGGGATCAGCCCCAGCATTTT.

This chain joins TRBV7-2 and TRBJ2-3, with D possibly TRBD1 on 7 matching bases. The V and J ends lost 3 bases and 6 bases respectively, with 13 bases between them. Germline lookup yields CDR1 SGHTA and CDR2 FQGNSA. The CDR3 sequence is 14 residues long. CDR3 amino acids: CASSFGPGGDTQYF. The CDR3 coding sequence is TGTGCCAGCAGCTTTGGACCAGGGGGGGATACGCAGTATTTT.

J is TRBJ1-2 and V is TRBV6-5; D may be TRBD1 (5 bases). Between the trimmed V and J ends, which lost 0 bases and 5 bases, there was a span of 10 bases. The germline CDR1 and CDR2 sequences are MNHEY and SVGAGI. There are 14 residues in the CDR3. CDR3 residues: CASSYSRGEYGYTF. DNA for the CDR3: TGTGCCAGCAGTTACTCCCGGGGGGAGTATGGCTACACCTTC.

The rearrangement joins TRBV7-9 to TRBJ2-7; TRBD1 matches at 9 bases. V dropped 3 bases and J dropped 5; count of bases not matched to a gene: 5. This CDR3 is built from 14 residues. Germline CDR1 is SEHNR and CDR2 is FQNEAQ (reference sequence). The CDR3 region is CASSLRQGGNEQYF. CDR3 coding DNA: TGTGCCAGCAGCTTGAGACAGGGGGGCAACGAGCAGTACTTC.

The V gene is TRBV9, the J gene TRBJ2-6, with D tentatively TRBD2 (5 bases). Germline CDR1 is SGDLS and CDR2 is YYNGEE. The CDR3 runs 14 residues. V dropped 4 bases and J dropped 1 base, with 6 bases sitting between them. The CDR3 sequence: CASSRDSGANVLTF. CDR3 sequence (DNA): TGTGCCAGCAGCCGGGATTCTGGGGCCAACGTCCTGACTTTC.

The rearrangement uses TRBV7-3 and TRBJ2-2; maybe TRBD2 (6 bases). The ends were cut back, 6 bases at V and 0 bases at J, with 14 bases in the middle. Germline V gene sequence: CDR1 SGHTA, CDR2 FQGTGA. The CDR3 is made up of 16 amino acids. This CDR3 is CASSVSGSTNTGELFF. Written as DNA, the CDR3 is TGTGCCAGCAGTGTTAGCGGTTCTACGAACACCGGGGAGCTGTTTTTT.

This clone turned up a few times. CDR3 sequence (DNA): TGTGCCAGCAGCTTGCCCCCCGATGGCTACACCTTC. It codes for CASSLPPDGYTF. The chain uses TRBV5-4 and TRBJ1-2; D not resolved. The CDR3 covers 12 residues. Trimming left V 1 base short and J 6 bases short, with 7 bases between. CDR1 and CDR2 (germline): SGHNT, YYREEE (reference sequence).

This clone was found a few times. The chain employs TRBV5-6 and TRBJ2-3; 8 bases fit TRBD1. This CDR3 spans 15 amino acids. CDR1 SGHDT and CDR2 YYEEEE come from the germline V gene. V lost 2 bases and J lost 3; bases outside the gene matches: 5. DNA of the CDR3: TGTGCCAGCAGCTTTGGATACAGGGGGACAGATACGCAGTATTTT. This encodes CASSFGYRGTDTQYF.

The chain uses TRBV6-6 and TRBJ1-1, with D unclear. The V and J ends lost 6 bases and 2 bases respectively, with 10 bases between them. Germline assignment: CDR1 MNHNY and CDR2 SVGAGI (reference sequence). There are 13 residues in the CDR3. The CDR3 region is CASRAPGNTEAFF. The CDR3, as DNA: TGTGCCAGCAGGGCGCCGGGAAACACTGAAGCTTTCTTT.

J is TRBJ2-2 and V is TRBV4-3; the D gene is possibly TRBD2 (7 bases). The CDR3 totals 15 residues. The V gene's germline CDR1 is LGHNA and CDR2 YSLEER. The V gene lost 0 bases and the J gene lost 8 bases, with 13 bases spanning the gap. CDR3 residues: CASSQDWAGAGELFF. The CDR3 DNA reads TGCGCCAGCAGCCAAGATTGGGCGGGGGCTGGGGAGCTGTTTTTT.

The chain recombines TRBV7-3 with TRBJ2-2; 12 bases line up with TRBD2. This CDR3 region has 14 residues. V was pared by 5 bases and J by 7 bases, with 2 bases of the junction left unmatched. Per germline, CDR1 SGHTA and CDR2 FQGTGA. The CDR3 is CASSPSGGDGELFF. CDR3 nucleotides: TGTGCCAGCAGCCCTAGCGGGGGGGACGGGGAGCTGTTTTTT.

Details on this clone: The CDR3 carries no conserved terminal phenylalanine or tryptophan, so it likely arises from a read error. DNA of the CDR3: TGTGCCAGCACCCGGACAGCCAACACTGAAGCTTTCCTT. Protein sequence: CASTRTANTEAFL. The chain uses TRBV6-5 and TRBJ1-1; perhaps TRBD1 as D (6 bases). The CDR3 extends over 13 amino acids. The germline gives CDR1 MNHEY, CDR2 SVGAGI. V shed 7 bases and J shed 2 bases, with 11 bases lying between them.

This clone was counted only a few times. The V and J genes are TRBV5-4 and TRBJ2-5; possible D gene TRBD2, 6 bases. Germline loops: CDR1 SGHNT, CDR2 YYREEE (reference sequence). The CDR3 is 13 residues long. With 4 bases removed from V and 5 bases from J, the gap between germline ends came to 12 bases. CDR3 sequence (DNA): TGTGCCAGCAGCCCGGAGGGTCGGGAGACCCAGTACTTC. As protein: CASSPEGRETQYF. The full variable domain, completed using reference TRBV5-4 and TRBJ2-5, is ETGVTQSPTHLIKTRGQQVTLRCSSQSGHNTVSWYQQALGQGPQFIFQYYREEENGRGNFPPRFSGLQFPNYSSELNVNALELDDSALYLCASSPEGRETQYFGPGTRLLVL.